The text below deals with one T cell receptor (beta chain). The antigen this receptor binds is unknown. Nothing much larger sits one base from this clone, and base qualities are not available. The CDR3 holds 16 amino acids from the cysteine to the phenylalanine. The read is trimmed to its CDR3 DNA, 48 bases read in frame from base 1. CDR1 SGDLS and CDR2 YYNGEE were looked up in the germline V gene. V is pared back by 2 bases and J by 5 bases, with 17 bases lying between the germline termini. The data were taken from a study of cytomegalovirus exposure and HLA in healthy donors listed by TCRdb under 2017. General notes on the study: According to an earlier analysis of 587 of the donors, 150 million to 200 million T cells yielded roughly 100 million unique TCR beta sequences and 276 Gb of sequence data. An early release covering roughly 600 HLA-typed donors comprised approximately 300 gigabases of sequencing data and tens of millions of unique TCR sequences. The genetic ancestry cluster associated with self-reported Caucasian donors included 81% of the 398 genotyped donors. The aim of the study was to test whether cataloging public T cell receptors could identify signatures of past pathogen exposure. The T cell repertoires of 670 or so subjects were profiled by immunosequencing and related to cytomegalovirus serostatus. Besides the first cohort of some 670 subjects, a separate validation cohort made up of around 120 different subjects was used. To predict cytomegalovirus infection status, the study brought together high-throughput TCR immunosequencing, statistical association of individual TCRs with disease status, and machine learning. To study patterns of TCR occurrence, a later analysis re-analyzed previously published TCR beta repertoires from 550 to 800 donors and added high-resolution HLA genotyping. The later analysis used no new phenotypic data to find candidate immune exposures, relying instead on TCR beta sequences and their occurrence across donors. An earlier analysis of 587 of the donors applied high-throughput TCR beta sequencing to assess whether each TCR beta V gene segment acted as functional or pseudogenic. Alongside the repertoire data, information on donor age, sex, ethnicity and CMV serostatus was compiled. A later genetic analysis took genome-wide SNP genotypes for about three fifths of the 666 donors and used that subset as a discovery cohort. All discovery cohort repertoires had been generated using a single sequencing platform. HLA typing included class I and class II loci at four-digit resolution. The number of typed donors differed by locus: roughly 620-640 for A, B, C, DRB1 and DQB1; some 500 for DQA1; 606 for DPA1; and around 450 for DPB1. A few DR-DQ haplotypes were treated as single units for association and clustering because of strong linkage in the cohort. Among 398 genotyped donors of the cohort, an average of about 240,000 unique TCR beta nucleotide sequences were sequenced per donor, roughly 20% of them non-productive. Points the paper makes about the study in general: Cytomegalovirus status was reported to be diagnosed by the classifier with high specificity and sensitivity in both the original and validation cohorts. According to a later genetic analysis, donors in an Asian-associated ancestry cluster had fewer N-insertions in productive TCRs than the approximately 630-donor mean. A later analysis associated about 17,000 TCR beta sequences with specific HLA alleles at a false discovery rate of 0.05. A further reported finding was that TCR beta sequences accurately predicted the HLA-A and HLA-B alleles for most subjects in the first cohort. Because counts were too low, some 17 rarely observed V segments, including chromosome 9 orphons, were left out of the earlier analysis of about 620 of the donors. Some IMGT-functional V segments, including TRBV6-2 and TRBV6-3, could not be distinguished by the 87-base-pair reads and were therefore excluded. A total of 164 TCR beta chains were listed by the study as associated with cytomegalovirus. A later genetic analysis associated a missense DCLRE1C variant with V-gene and J-gene trimming of TCR beta chains, and an independent cohort replicated the association. A later analysis reported that several top co-occurrence clusters appeared linked to parvovirus B19, influenza, CMV and Epstein-Barr virus. In a later analysis, TCR association rates were found to vary across HLA loci, with the most associated TCRs seen for DRB1 alleles and the fewest for HLA-C alleles. HLA typing was unavailable for some donors at each locus, so association tests used only the typed subset. While some public TCRs were present in many individuals, most TCR sequences turned up only very rarely across donors. CMV serostatus was the only immune exposure information available for the cohort. Linkage disequilibrium might explain the correlated functional status among segregating V segments, but an unknown experimental factor could not be ruled out. Assigning TCR associations to individual alleles was difficult when HLA alleles, especially DR and DQ, strongly co-occurred. In vitro tests confirmed that three of the cytomegalovirus-associated TCR beta chains recognize cytomegalovirus antigens. An earlier analysis of approximately 530 of the donors showed that most TCR beta V segments appeared in productive rearrangements either about 90% or about 30% of the time, which broadly matched IMGT annotations. Compared with equally common non-associated chains, HLA-associated TCR beta chains in a later analysis were more clonally expanded and had lower generation probabilities. The cohort was sequenced for TCR beta chains only, and without alpha or paired-chain data the features that could be detected were limited. The authors suggested that the approach could potentially be extended to other disease states and immunological phenotypes. A later analysis found that most CMV-associated TCR beta chains appeared HLA-restricted, with HLA associations seemingly driven largely by CMV exposure. Sequencing depth was assumed to be roughly uniform across donors in the presence/absence analyses, though that assumption may not hold. A group of highly shared sequence variants was considered likely to be a technical artifact of the sequencing pipeline.

The cohort was made up of under 800 healthy bone marrow donors. At the time of sampling, all cohort members were nominally healthy, though unrecorded immune exposures were likely present. The donor tested CMV seropositive and was one of the 289 seropositive cohort members. Each donor provided a peripheral blood sample, and peripheral blood mononuclear cells were used for TCR beta sequencing. Genomic DNA was extracted from the blood cell samples with the Qiagen DNeasy Blood Extraction Kit. Library preparation used the immunoSEQ multiplex PCR assay. A mixture of 60 forward primers for TCR Vbeta segments and 13 reverse primers for TCR Jbeta segments was used in the multiplex PCR. The CDR3 region of rearranged TCR beta genes was amplified from genomic DNA by a multiplex PCR assay. Amplified TCR beta libraries were sequenced as 87-base-pair reads on the Illumina HiSeq System. As for the original processing: In a later analysis, tens of millions of unique TCR beta chains were counted across the 690 or so repertoires, and around 10 million of these chains were shared by at least two donors. A nearest-neighbor algorithm error-corrected the raw reads and collapsed the reads into unique sequences, merging closely related sequences to remove PCR and sequencing errors. Alignment of CDR3 sequences to IMGT reference sequences was used to assign V, D and J gene segments. For a sequence to be retained, a match of at least six nucleotides to both a V gene segment and a J gene segment was required. A rearrangement counted as productive if the CDR3 had no stop codons and remained in frame with V and J, and every other rearrangement counted as non-productive. Following IMGT convention, CDR3 was defined as the stretch from the second conserved V-encoded cysteine to the conserved J-encoded phenylalanine. In an earlier analysis of more than 550 of the donors, sequences lacking an unambiguous match to a single V gene segment were excluded. An earlier analysis of approximately 590 of the donors classified V segments as functional when productive rearrangements were above 56.7% and as segregating when the standard deviation between donors was above 5%. To diagnose cytomegalovirus status from the catalog of TCR beta chain sequences, a statistical classification framework was built. In a later analysis, TCR nucleotide sequences were compared against IMGT/GENE-DB human TR gene sequences so that V and J genes could be assigned. A later analysis assigned CDR3 sequences and most-parsimonious VDJ recombination scenarios with the TCRdist pipeline. In a later analysis, each TCR beta chain was defined by its CDR3 amino acid sequence together with its V-gene family, and reads without a unique V-gene family were excluded. As a way to deal with suspected cross-contamination and a sequencing artifact, a later analysis dropped 592 nucleotide sequences that were highly shared and had low generation probability. In a later analysis, a clonal expansion index was calculated for each public chain from normalized within-repertoire ranks of inferred template counts. Generation probabilities in a later analysis came from a VDJ recombination model fitted to out-of-frame rearrangements, and those results were checked against IGoR. A later analysis scored TCR-TCR, TCR-HLA and TCR-CMV co-occurrence with hypergeometric tests, applying a repertoire-size bias correction to TCR pairs. A later analysis estimated false discovery rates by permuting HLA or CMV assignments 20 times. A later analysis grouped co-occurring TCRs with DBSCAN, adding TCRdist sequence similarity when clustering within HLA-allele-positive subsets. Repertoires with fewer than 30,000 or more than 120,000 public chains were left out of co-occurrence clustering, as were several repertoires with anomalous nucleotide sharing. Held by TCRdb, this immuneACCESS table contains in-frame sequences only and omits some clones. Under half of the omission traces to an unresolved V gene where checked; the cause of the rest is unknown. The V and J calls and clone size were taken over from that table, and D and trimming were inferred from the DNA. The sample contains about 120,000 clones, 65% to 75% of them found a single time. The biggest ten clones account for 3.5% to 4.5% of the sample.

The source is a man aged 40-49 years in good health and CMV-seropositive. Recombination joined TRBV9 with TRBJ2-1; possibly the D gene is TRBD1, per 5 matching bases. Sequencing was done on a sample of PBMCs. The base sequence is TGTGCCAGCAGCGTCGCAACAGGAATCCTTGACAATGAGCAGTTCTTC. Its coded protein is CASSVATGILDNEQFF.